This T cell receptor beta chain was identified in a study of blood T cell repertoires in COVID-19 (dated by TCRdb to about 2020). In the study overall: Samples covering the acute and convalescent phases of COVID-19 were provided by collaborators in the United States, Italy and Spain. The material from the prospective study consisted of cDNA or gDNA derived from T cells, B-cell-depleted T cells, or PBMCs. Subjects who had been exposed to COVID-19, were actively infected with it, or had recovered from it provided the deeply sampled blood TCRbeta repertoires that made up the dataset. The repertoires were made available in a free public database intended to serve as a resource for research on the immune response to SARS-CoV-2. The samples were drawn from two sources: the first 160 participants of the ongoing ImmuneRACE study, and fewer than 1,500 subjects contributed by 6 global collaborators. The sample metadata nearly always contained a de-identified subject ID, COVID-19 status, age in years and sex. Where available, HLA class I and class II types were taken from metadata supplied by the sample provider and were not determined by assay-based typing. Overall study results and their limits: The amount of clinical and demographic metadata varied by source and participant and was provided uncurated.

The CDR3 contains 16 residues, cysteine and phenylalanine counted. The retained sequence is limited to the CDR3, 48 bases, with the frame set at the first base. Trimming removed 6 bases from V and 0 bases from J; the gene matches leave 4 bases unexplained. The germline V gene gives CDR1 as SNHLY and CDR2 as FYNNEI. Each collaborating institution followed its own protocols to collect whole blood in K2EDTA tubes. Collaborator samples were shipped for TCRbeta analysis as frozen whole blood, isolated PBMCs, or DNA extracted from either sample type. Regarding this clone: The clone's antigen remains unknown. Within one base of it there is no much larger clone, and no base qualities were kept.

TCRbeta CDR3 regions were amplified from genomic DNA by means of the immunoSEQ Assay, a bias-controlled multiplex PCR. For the original study's pipeline: The number of nucleated cells in each sample was estimated from the amplification of reference gene primers within the assay. To quantify the absolute abundance of each unique TCRbeta CDR3 rearrangement, sequence reads were collapsed and filtered. Productive Simpson clonality was computed per sample as the square root of Simpson's diversity index over productive rearrangements. Not all clones reach the TCRdb copy of this immuneACCESS table, which keeps in-frame sequences only. Checked studies attribute under half of the gap to unresolved V genes and leave the rest unexplained. D and trimming come from the DNA, and the V and J calls and clone size come from that table. For this sample the table gives about 67,000 clones, of which about 90% were detected only once. Clones ranked in the top ten supply about 4.4% of the sample.

This sequence originates from a man aged 50-60 years with active COVID-19. Recombination joined TRBV2 with TRBJ2-3, and TRBD2 aligns with 12 junction nucleotides. What was sequenced was peripheral blood. This receptor carries the CDR3 CASRKTSGSSTDTQYF. The base sequence is TGTGCCAGCAGAAAGACTAGCGGGAGTAGCACAGATACGCAGTATTTT. The entire variable domain, with the stretches around the CDR3 drawn from the reference TRBV2 and TRBJ2-3 proteins, is EPEVTQTPSHQVTQMGQEVILRCVPISNHLYFYWYRQILGQKVEFLVSFYNNEISEKSEIFDDQFSVERPDGSNFTLKIRSTKLEDSAMYFCASRKTSGSSTDTQYFGPGTRLTVL.